This T cell receptor beta chain was captured in a study of shared clonotypes between healthy human individuals. Study as a whole: Per donor, three plates held CD4 naive cells, three held CD4 memory, two held CD8 naive and one held CD8 memory. Study-wide results and caveats: Relative to their counterparts shared across all four donors, non-shared clonotypes exhibited diminished generation probabilities. At large depth, rarefaction still showed sorted-subset sequencing to be incomplete.

Generated by immunoSEQ multiplex PCR, the TCRdb table keeps only in-frame clones and is missing some. The table has approximately 350,000 clones, under 80% seen once; the top ten hold over 9%. With respect to this clone: What it binds is unknown.

The CDR3 is 16 residues long. Germline CDR1 reads MNHNS; CDR2 reads SASEGT. V was pared by 4 bases and J by 2 bases, with 16 bases between. The rearrangement joins TRBV6-1 to TRBJ2-3; D possibly corresponds to TRBD2 (5 bases). Material: memory CD4+ T cells sorted from blood. Subset: CD45RA-negative fraction. This sequence originates from a man aged 25 to 45 in good health. The CDR3 nucleotides read TGTGCCAGCAGTGTAACCGCTAGCTTCCACACAGATACGCAGTATTTT. Protein: CASSVTASFHTDTQYF.